The 32 T cell receptor beta chains below all came from one sample that was sequenced in a study of T-cell memory formation after mild COVID-19. TCRdb reprocessed the 5' RACE reads with MiXCR, giving one entry per CDR3 protein. Here the sample spans approximately 65,000 distinct CDR3 sequences, around 15% being singletons. Input material: PBMCs or a T cell subset sorted from them (not recorded which). The source of these receptors is an adult woman who had mild COVID-19 (a few samples of this study predate the infection). Cell type and time point are not known.

This clonotype has at least ten counts. The CDR3 is CASSFPDTRSYGYTF. In nucleotides, the CDR3 is TGTGCCAGCAGCTTTCCGGACACTCGGTCCTATGGCTACACCTTC. The chain is built from TRBV7-9 and TRBJ1-2, with a possible D match to TRBD1 (5 bases). Germline loops: CDR1 SEHNR, CDR2 FQNEAQ (reference sequence). V shed 3 bases and J shed 4 bases, with 15 bases lying between them. The CDR3 runs 15 residues.

This rearrangement joins TRBV24-1 to TRBJ2-7; the D is unclear. The CDR3 runs 13 residues. Looked up from germline, CDR1 is KGHDR and CDR2 is SFDVKD. The V end lost 1 base, the J end lost 5 bases, and 8 bases lay between the germline ends. Here the CDR3 reads CATSDLNRNEQYF. As DNA, the CDR3 is TGTGCCACCAGTGATTTAAACAGAAACGAGCAGTACTTC.

This sequence joins TRBV15 and TRBJ2-7; D not certain. The CDR3 contains 13 residues. Germline V lookup: CDR1 LNHNV, CDR2 YYDKDF (reference sequence). Trimming left V 4 bases short and J 1 base short, with 8 bases between. The CDR3 protein is CATSTKRSYEQYF. CDR3 nucleotide sequence: TGTGCCACCAGCACCAAGAGGTCCTACGAGCAGTACTTC.

The gene calls are TRBV6-5 and TRBJ2-7; a weak D match, TRBD1 (6 bases). The CDR3 covers 14 residues. V was cut by 4 bases and J by 1 base, with 11 bases left in between. Per germline, CDR1 MNHEY and CDR2 SVGAGI. In DNA form, the CDR3 reads TGTGCCAGCAGTTCGATGCAGGGGTCCTACGAGCAGTACTTC. It translates to CASSSMQGSYEQYF.

V usage is TRBV20-1 and J usage is TRBJ2-1, with TRBD1 matching 12 bases. The length of the CDR3 is 13 residues. Germline lookup yields CDR1 DFQATT and CDR2 SNEGSKA (reference sequence). Trimming removed 4 bases from V and 8 bases from J; junction bases left unmatched: 3. The CDR3 DNA follows: TGCAGTGCTATCGGGACAGGGGGCCATGAGCAGTTCTTC. Its protein product is CSAIGTGGHEQFF.

The V and J genes are TRBV3-1 and TRBJ2-3; weak D call: TRBD1 (6 bases). The germline V gene encodes CDR1 LGHDT and CDR2 YNNKEL (reference sequence). Trimming pared 1 base from V and 5 bases from J, leaving 7 bases between. The CDR3 totals 13 residues. Written as DNA, the CDR3 is TGTGCCAGCAGCCAAGCAGGGGAAGATACGCAGTATTTT. Protein sequence: CASSQAGEDTQYF.

This clonotype showed up many times. The chain is built from TRBV7-9 and TRBJ2-2; D may be TRBD1 (6 bases). V was shortened by 8 bases and J by 2 bases, with 21 bases between the two germline ends. This CDR3 region has 17 residues. Germline CDR1 SEHNR, CDR2 FQNEAQ (reference sequence). The CDR3, as DNA: TGTGCCAGCCACTTCGGGACACCTGAAAAAAACACCGGGGAGCTGTTTTTT. Translation: CASHFGTPEKNTGELFF.

This rearrangement joins TRBV6-5 to TRBJ1-2; D is uncertain. Germline V gives CDR1 MNHEY, CDR2 SVGAGI. The CDR3 contains 13 residues. Trimming cost V 3 bases and J 3 bases, with 8 bases left between them. The CDR3 reads CASSYRQHYGYTF. The DNA of the CDR3 is TGTGCCAGCAGTTATCGGCAGCACTATGGCTACACCTTC.

Ten or more counts support this clonotype. This chain connects TRBV11-2 to TRBJ2-1, with TRBD1 matching 9 bases. With V trimmed by 5 bases and J by 8 bases, 7 bases remained unmatched. Germline V CDR1 and CDR2: SGHAT, FQNNGV. The CDR3 extends over 14 amino acids. The CDR3 is CASSLGTGYDEQFF. The CDR3 DNA reads as TGTGCCAGCAGCCTCGGGACAGGGTACGATGAGCAGTTCTTC.

The chain carries TRBV3-1 and TRBJ2-3; 9 nucleotides align to TRBD2. CDR3 length: 16 residues. CDR1 LGHDT and CDR2 YNNKEL come from the germline V gene (reference sequence). V lost 4 bases to trimming and J lost 2 bases; unmatched junction nucleotides: 7. CDR3: CASSLASGKYTDTQYF. CDR3 coding DNA: TGTGCCAGCAGCCTGGCTAGCGGGAAGTACACAGATACGCAGTATTTT.

The chain has TRBV6-6 and TRBJ2-7, with D uncertain. In germline, CDR1 is MNHNY, CDR2 SVGAGI (reference sequence). Trimming pared 0 bases from V and 6 bases from J, leaving 12 bases between. This CDR3 contains 14 residues. The DNA of the CDR3 is TGTGCCAGCAGTTACTCCGGACCGGTGAGCGAGCAGTACTTC. Translating it yields CASSYSGPVSEQYF.

This clonotype was seen more than once but under ten times. The chain employs TRBV5-1 and TRBJ1-1; no clear D. The CDR3 is 14 residues long. Germline V gene lookup returns CDR1 SGHRS and CDR2 YFSETQ. Trimming removed 6 bases from V and 6 bases from J, with 18 bases in between. CDR3 residues: CASTTGEGRAEAFF. CDR3 nucleotide sequence: TGCGCCAGCACGACGGGAGAGGGAAGGGCTGAAGCTTTCTTT.

The chain has TRBV15 and TRBJ1-1; 7 nucleotides line up with TRBD1. Germline V lookup: CDR1 LNHNV, CDR2 YYDKDF (reference sequence). CDR3 size: 15 residues. The trim removed 0 bases at V and 1 base at J, leaving 2 bases unmatched. The CDR3 loop reads CATSRDRTGNTEAFF. CDR3 DNA: TGTGCCACCAGCAGAGACAGGACAGGGAACACTGAAGCTTTCTTT.

The J gene is TRBJ2-7, the V gene TRBV20-1, with D unresolved. This CDR3 has 12 residues. Germline V gives CDR1 DFQATT, CDR2 SNEGSKA (reference sequence). Trimming stripped 6 bases from V and 0 bases from J, with 9 bases between. CDR3 DNA: TGCAGTGCCCCGCAGAGCTCCTACGAGCAGTACTTC. As protein: CSAPQSSYEQYF.

This clonotype was recorded a few times. The chain joins TRBV7-9 to TRBJ1-5; D is unresolved. This CDR3 region has 14 residues. V dropped 4 bases and J dropped 0 bases, with 7 bases sitting between them. CDR1 and CDR2 (germline): SEHNR, FQNEAQ (reference sequence). The CDR3: CASSSVDSNQPQHF. The DNA for the CDR3 is TGTGCCAGCAGCTCAGTCGATAGCAATCAGCCCCAGCATTTT. Full variable domain (outside the CDR3, taken from reference TRBV7-9 and TRBJ1-5): DTGVSQNPRHKITKRGQNVTFRCDPISEHNRLYWYRQTLGQGPEFLTYFQNEAQLEKSRLLSDRFSAERPKGSFSTLEIQRTEQGDSAMYLCASSSVDSNQPQHFGDGTRLSIL.

This chain connects TRBV4-1 to TRBJ2-1; D remains ambiguous. The CDR3 consists of 15 residues. CDR1 is MGHRA and CDR2 is YSYEKL in the germline V gene. V was clipped by 0 bases and J by 4 bases, with 10 bases between them. The CDR3 loop is CASSQDMGLYNEQFF. The CDR3 DNA reads TGCGCCAGCAGCCAAGATATGGGCCTGTACAATGAGCAGTTCTTC.

This clonotype turned up a few times. The rearrangement uses TRBV15 and TRBJ2-1; D may be TRBD1 or TRBD2 (5 bases each). The germline V gene encodes CDR1 LNHNV and CDR2 YYDKDF (reference sequence). The CDR3 sequence is 18 residues long. V was cut by 4 bases and J by 3 bases, with 22 bases left in between. Written as DNA, the CDR3 is TGTGCCACCAGCACCCCCAAGGGGACGTTGCAGGTCTACAATGAGCAGTTCTTC. This codes for CATSTPKGTLQVYNEQFF.

The V and J genes are TRBV6-2 or TRBV6-3 and TRBJ1-2; 8 bases are a match to TRBD1. The ends lost 5 bases at V and 4 bases at J; junction bases unmatched: 3. Germline loops: CDR1 MNHEY, CDR2 SVGEGT. The CDR3 is made up of 13 amino acids. The CDR3 loop is CASSRQGPYGYTF. For the CDR3, the DNA is TGTGCCAGCAGTCGACAGGGGCCCTATGGCTACACCTTC.

For this clonotype: One end of the junction varies from germline; a read error may be responsible. The V and J genes are TRBV7-2 and TRBJ1-1; 9 nucleotides match TRBD1. Per the germline V gene, CDR1 is SGHTA and CDR2 is FQGNSA. This CDR3 has 14 residues. CDR3 sequence (DNA): TGTGTCAGCAGCTTTTACAGGGGGCGTACTGAAGCTTTCTTT. This codes for CVSSFYRGRTEAFF.

This clonotype was picked up a small number of times. The rearrangement links TRBV15 to TRBJ2-7; the D gene could be TRBD1 or TRBD2 (5 bases each). The V end lost 0 bases, the J end lost 6 bases, and 18 bases lay between the germline ends. The CDR3 has 16 residues. CDR1 is LNHNV, CDR2 YYDKDF, per germline (reference sequence). The CDR3 region is CATSREGRLMIGEQYF. CDR3 nucleotides: TGTGCCACCAGCAGAGAGGGACGATTGATGATCGGCGAGCAGTACTTC.

This CDR3 reads CASSLKTSVPQETQYF. CDR3 sequence (DNA): TGTGCCAGCAGCCTGAAGACTAGCGTACCACAAGAGACCCAGTACTTC. The chain is built from TRBV7-8 and TRBJ2-5; 8 nucleotides line up with TRBD2. The CDR3 length is 16 residues. Trimming took 5 bases from V and 2 from J; bases not matched to a gene: 10. Germline CDR1 is SGHVS and CDR2 is FQNEAQ. The full variable domain, rest sourced from reference TRBV7-8 and TRBJ2-5, is GAGVSQSPRYKVAKRGQDVALRCDPISGHVSLFWYQQALGQGPEFLTYFQNEAQLDKSGLPSDRFFAERPEGSVSTLKIQRTQQEDSAVYLCASSLKTSVPQETQYFGPGTRLLVL.

This clonotype was seen a few times. The rearrangement links TRBV20-1 to TRBJ1-2; D is possibly TRBD1 (6 bases). This CDR3 spans 15 amino acids. Trimming left V 5 bases short and J 6 bases short, with 22 bases between. The germline gives CDR1 DFQATT, CDR2 SNEGSKA (reference sequence). The CDR3 DNA reads TGCAGTGCTCTGGCCCCAGGGGAGGGTATGGATGGCTACACCTTC. It is translated as CSALAPGEGMDGYTF.

This sequence joins TRBV6-1 and TRBJ1-1; 8 nucleotides line up with TRBD1. CDR1 is MNHNS and CDR2 is SASEGT in the germline V gene. The ends lost 3 bases at V and 7 bases at J; junction bases unmatched: 13. This CDR3 has 16 amino acids. The CDR3 bases are TGTGCCAGCAGTGACGCCTTTTTCGGACAGGGTAGTGAAGCTTTCTTT. It yields the protein CASSDAFFGQGSEAFF.

The chain joins TRBV27 to TRBJ2-3; D not certain. Trimming shortened V by 2 bases and J by 0 bases, and 9 bases separated the two germline ends. There are 15 residues in the CDR3. Germline V gene sequence: CDR1 MNHEY, CDR2 SMNVEV (reference sequence). As DNA, the CDR3 is TGTGCCAGCAGTTTAAGGCGATCTAGCACAGATACGCAGTATTTT. Its protein product is CASSLRRSSTDTQYF.

The V call is TRBV25-1, the J call TRBJ2-5; the match to TRBD2 covers 10 bases. Germline-derived CDR1 and CDR2 are MGHDK and SYGVNS. This CDR3 is built from 15 residues. Trimming removed 3 bases from V and 5 bases from J; junction bases left unmatched: 6. The CDR3 here is CASSEKRGGRETQYF. The CDR3 DNA reads TGTGCCAGCAGTGAGAAGCGGGGGGGTCGCGAGACCCAGTACTTC.

This clonotype came up a few times. The chain recombines TRBV29-1 with TRBJ2-3; a weak D match, TRBD2 (6 bases). Per germline, CDR1 SQVTM and CDR2 ANQGSEA. CDR3 length: 13 residues. Trimming took 5 bases from V and 2 from J, leaving 11 bases between them. The CDR3 loop reads CSVLGGITDTQYF. The CDR3 DNA reads as TGCAGCGTTCTGGGGGGTATCACAGATACGCAGTATTTT.

Only a few counts were recorded for this clonotype. V usage is TRBV27 and J usage is TRBJ2-7; D may correspond to TRBD1 or TRBD2 (5 bases each). Per the germline V gene, CDR1 is MNHEY and CDR2 is SMNVEV (reference sequence). CDR3 size: 17 residues. V was cut by 5 bases and J by 0 bases, with 20 bases left in between. CDR3 DNA: TGTGCCAGCAGTGCTTGGGGCCTGGCGGGCGCCTCCTACGAGCAGTACTTC. Translating it yields CASSAWGLAGASYEQYF.

A few counts support this clonotype. This sequence joins TRBV10-3 and TRBJ2-3; the match to TRBD2 covers 11 bases. V lost 4 bases and J lost 3; bases outside the gene matches: 15. The CDR3 runs to 19 residues. Germline loops: CDR1 ENHRY, CDR2 SYGVKD. CDR3 nucleotides: TGTGCCATCAGTGGTAGGGGCAGTAGCGGGGGGGCCTTAACAGATACGCAGTATTTT. Protein sequence: CAISGRGSSGGALTDTQYF.

In this sample, this clonotype turned up many times. The rearrangement links TRBV12-3 or TRBV12-4 to TRBJ2-7; 10 bases line up with TRBD1. With 5 bases clipped from V and 2 bases from J, the junction kept 3 bases outside the gene matches. The CDR3 spans 14 residues. Here the CDR3 DNA reads TGTGCCAGCAGTACCGGGACAGGGGCCTACGAGCAGTACTTC. It encodes CASSTGTGAYEQYF.

The chain links TRBV4-2 to TRBJ2-1; 10 bases are shared with TRBD2. V shed 8 bases and J 3 bases; nucleotides not matched to a gene: 13. Germline V gene sequence: CDR1 LGHNA, CDR2 YNFKEQ. CDR3 size: 17 residues. The CDR3 nucleotides are TGTGCCAGCGACTTAGCGGGGGGCGGTGGGAGCTACAATGAGCAGTTCTTC. Protein sequence: CASDLAGGGGSYNEQFF.

The sample holds a few counts of this clonotype. The chain has TRBV27 and TRBJ2-7; D is perhaps TRBD1 or TRBD2 (5 bases each). From germline, CDR1 is MNHEY and CDR2 SMNVEV (reference sequence). V gave up 8 bases and J gave up 6 bases, with 17 bases separating them. CDR3 size: 13 residues. CDR3 sequence: CASRGVLVSEQYF. The CDR3 nucleotides read TGTGCCAGCCGAGGGGTCCTGGTGAGCGAGCAGTACTTC.

This rearrangement joins TRBV12-3 or TRBV12-4 to TRBJ2-5; 7 bases agree with TRBD2. V shed 4 bases and J 10 bases; nucleotides not matched to a gene: 6. This CDR3 comprises 12 residues. The CDR3: CASSSGGLDQYF. DNA of the CDR3: TGTGCCAGCAGTTCGGGAGGTTTAGACCAGTACTTC.